What follows are 9 T cell receptor beta chains derived from one specimen sequenced in a study of monozygotic twins with inflammatory bowel disease. No DNA is given; TCRdb re-called the 5' RACE reads and lists each CDR3 protein once. This sample's table reports fewer than 550,000 distinct CDR3 sequences. Sequencing was performed on blood. The source of these receptors is a human donor with ulcerative colitis or Crohn's disease, or a healthy co-twin of an affected twin (not recorded which).

The chain combines TRBV5-6 with TRBJ2-3; there is no DNA to check the TCRdb D call of TRBD2. This CDR3 is 17 amino acids long. Germline V lookup: CDR1 SGHDT, CDR2 YYEEEE. This chain's CDR3 is CASQNQLAGVTPDTQYF.

The chain links TRBV20-1 to TRBJ2-7; as DNA is missing, the TRBD1 call by TCRdb cannot be tested. CDR3 length: 17 amino acids. Looked up from germline, CDR1 is DFQATT and CDR2 is SNEGSKA (reference sequence). CDR3 sequence reads: CSARMAAGHSTNYEQYF.

The CDR3 region is CASSSTGGRNEKLFF. The genes are TRBV7-9 and TRBJ1-4; TCRdb names TRBD1, which stays unverified in the absence of DNA. The CDR3 is 15 amino acids. CDR1 and CDR2 (germline): SEHNR, FQNEAQ (reference sequence).

The chain combines TRBV11-2 with TRBJ1-2. The CDR3 has 13 amino acids. Germline lookup yields CDR1 SGHAT and CDR2 FQNNGV. The CDR3 is CASRRQAARGYTF.

The rearrangement joins TRBV7-2 to TRBJ2-1; checking the TCRdb D call of TRBD1 is not possible without DNA. This CDR3 has 16 amino acids. The germline CDR1 and CDR2 sequences are SGHTA and FQGNSA. CDR3 sequence: CASSLGPGQGDNEQFF.

V usage is TRBV12-3 or TRBV12-4 and J usage is TRBJ2-1; TCRdb's D call, TRBD1, is unchecked because there is no DNA. The CDR3 has 14 residues. Here the CDR3 reads CASSGGGSYNEQFF.

J is TRBJ2-7 and V is TRBV5-1; no DNA is available, so the TRBD1 call from TCRdb remains unchecked. Germline loops: CDR1 SGHRS, CDR2 YFSETQ. The length of the CDR3 is 15 residues. CDR3 amino acids: CASRLTPGGKDEQYF.

This chain joins TRBV19 and TRBJ2-7; TCRdb selects TRBD2, and the lack of DNA leaves this call unchecked. The CDR3 spans 15 residues. Germline CDR1 reads LNHDA; CDR2 reads SQIVND (reference sequence). CDR3 loop: CASKEPWKRTYEQYF. Full variable domain (outside the CDR3, taken from reference TRBV19 and TRBJ2-7): DGGITQSPKYLFRKEGQNVTLSCEQNLNHDAMYWYRQDPGQGLRLIYYSQIVNDFQKGDIAEGYSVSREKKESFPLTVTSAQKNPTAFYLCASKEPWKRTYEQYFGPGTRLTVT.

This chain uses TRBV4-3 with TRBJ2-7; the D call of TRBD1 rests on TCRdb alone, since no DNA is present to check it. Germline CDR1 LGHNA, CDR2 YSLEER. The CDR3 loop spans 14 amino acids. CDR3 loop: CASSPNRGRREQYF.